Below are 18 T cell receptor beta chains sequenced from a single sample in a study of blood T cell repertoires in COVID-19 (dated by TCRdb to about 2020). The library was generated by the immunoSEQ multiplex PCR assay. What TCRdb holds here is the immuneACCESS table cut down to in-frame rearrangements. Part of the clones is not present; checked against another copy, under half of the missing clones reflect an unresolved V gene, and the others are unexplained. The sample table shows 110,000 or so clones, and roughly 85% are seen once. The ten largest clonotypes hold 3% to 3.5% of the sample. The sequencing sample was made of peripheral blood. Receptors originate from a man aged 35-49 years with acute or convalescent COVID-19.

This clone has just one count. The chain has TRBV2 and TRBJ1-4; D may be TRBD1 (6 bases). CDR1 and CDR2 from the germline V gene are SNHLY and FYNNEI. V was pared by 7 bases and J by 4 bases, with 19 bases between. This CDR3 is built from 16 residues. CDR3 sequence: CASIPGVNRINEKLFF. The CDR3 nucleotides are TGTGCCAGCATACCAGGGGTAAACCGAATTAATGAAAAACTGTTTTTT.

CDR3 in amino acids: CASSRSGGARNEQFF. In DNA, the CDR3 is TGCGCCAGCAGTCGGAGCGGGGGGGCCCGGAATGAGCAGTTCTTC. The chain recombines TRBV10-1 with TRBJ2-1; 10 bases line up with TRBD2. CDR1 and CDR2 from the germline V gene are WNHNN and SYGVQD (reference sequence). This CDR3 is built from 15 residues. Trimming at V came to 5 bases and at J to 7 bases, leaving 8 bases not matched to a gene.

The chain combines TRBV19 with TRBJ1-4; no clear D. V was clipped by 3 bases and J by 2 bases, with 7 bases between them. This CDR3 has 14 amino acids. Germline-derived CDR1 and CDR2 are LNHDA and SQIVND (reference sequence). The CDR3 DNA reads as TGTGCCAGTAGTATGTGGCAGACTAATGAAAAACTGTTTTTT. Translation gives CASSMWQTNEKLFF.

The chain employs TRBV14 and TRBJ2-3; TRBD2 matches at 7 bases. Trimming took 6 bases from V and 0 from J; bases not matched to a gene: 15. The CDR3 is 18 amino acids. Germline CDR1 reads SGHDN; CDR2 reads FVKESK. This CDR3 reads CASSPGTTGWASTDTQYF. In nucleotides, the CDR3 is TGTGCCAGCAGTCCCGGGACTACGGGCTGGGCTAGCACAGATACGCAGTATTTT. The full variable domain, its missing parts supplied by reference TRBV14 and TRBJ2-3, is EAGVTQFPSHSVIEKGQTVTLRCDPISGHDNLYWYRRVMGKEIKFLLHFVKESKQDESGMPNNRFLAERTGGTYSTLKVQPAELEDSGVYFCASSPGTTGWASTDTQYFGPGTRLTVL.

J is TRBJ2-3 and V is TRBV24-1; TRBD1 agrees at 8 bases. V lost 10 bases and J lost 4; bases outside the gene matches: 9. CDR3 length equals 14 residues. Germline CDR1 is KGHDR and CDR2 is SFDVKD. The CDR3, as DNA: TGTGCCACTGAGGACAGGGAGGACGCAGATACGCAGTATTTT. Its translation: CATEDREDADTQYF.

This chain links TRBV29-1 with TRBJ1-2; 7 nucleotides line up with TRBD1. CDR1 and CDR2 (germline): SQVTM, ANQGSEA. V shed 6 bases, J shed 4 bases, and the junction held 17 bases outside the gene matches. The CDR3 has 16 amino acids. As DNA, the CDR3 is TGCAGCGTCTATCGCCCGGGACAGCGCATGGGCTATGGCTACACCTTC. This sequence encodes CSVYRPGQRMGYGYTF.

This clone was counted once. The J gene is TRBJ2-1, the V gene TRBV7-9; 9 positions match TRBD1. J lost 4 bases, V lost 5 bases, and 9 bases had no gene match. Germline CDR1 is SEHNR and CDR2 is FQNEAQ (reference sequence). The CDR3 has 16 amino acids. The CDR3 protein is CASSPPSTGGYNEQFF. Here the CDR3 DNA reads TGTGCCAGCAGCCCGCCCTCGACAGGGGGGTACAATGAGCAGTTCTTC.

This chain uses TRBV11-2 with TRBJ2-7, with 7 positions matching TRBD2. The CDR3 sequence is 17 residues long. V shed 1 base and J 0 bases; nucleotides not matched to a gene: 9. The germline CDR1 and CDR2 sequences are SGHAT and FQNNGV. CDR3 sequence (DNA): TGTGCCAGCAGCTTAGGAGTTGGCGGGGGTAGCTCCTACGAGCAGTACTTC. Amino acid sequence: CASSLGVGGGSSYEQYF.

The V gene is TRBV10-3, the J gene TRBJ2-7; 15 positions agree with TRBD2. The J segment lost 4 bases and the V segment lost 4 bases, leaving 11 bases of the junction unmatched. There are 18 residues in the CDR3. Germline CDR1 reads ENHRY; CDR2 reads SYGVKD. CDR3 nucleotide sequence: TGTGCCATCAGTGGGGGACTAGCGGGGGGCCTTGCTAATTACGAGCAGTACTTC. Its translation: CAISGGLAGGLANYEQYF.

J is TRBJ1-5 and V is TRBV19, with 12 bases identical to TRBD1. Germline V lookup: CDR1 LNHDA, CDR2 SQIVND (reference sequence). Trimming cost V 6 bases and J 0 bases; bases outside gene matches: 6. This CDR3 region has 17 residues. The DNA of the CDR3 is TGTGCCAGTAGAGGGACAGGGGGCGGGTATAGCAATCAGCCCCAGCATTTT. It yields the protein CASRGTGGGYSNQPQHF.

This chain connects TRBV4-1 to TRBJ2-7, with TRBD2 matching over 11 bases. The V and J ends lost 3 bases and 2 bases, in that order; junction bases with no gene match: 12. This CDR3 comprises 18 residues. Germline V gene lookup returns CDR1 MGHRA and CDR2 YSYEKL. The CDR3 spells CASSHPKIAGGPPYEQYF. DNA for the CDR3: TGCGCCAGCAGCCACCCAAAAATAGCGGGGGGGCCGCCCTACGAGCAGTACTTC.

The chain combines TRBV27 with TRBJ2-1; D is undetermined. Germline V gene lookup returns CDR1 MNHEY and CDR2 SMNVEV (reference sequence). The CDR3 is made up of 12 amino acids. Between the trimmed V and J ends, which lost 3 bases and 6 bases, there was a span of 6 bases. The CDR3 region has the DNA TGTGCCAGCAGTTTTACGGGCAATGAGCAGTTCTTC. This encodes CASSFTGNEQFF.

The chain is built from TRBV5-1 and TRBJ2-7; D perhaps matches TRBD1 (6 bases). Germline CDR1 SGHRS, CDR2 YFSETQ. CDR3 size: 14 residues. Trimming removed 4 bases from V and 7 bases from J, with 18 bases in between. The CDR3 DNA follows: TGCGCCAGCAGCCCAGGGGACCAGAGCGCGGAGCAGTACTTC. Its protein product is CASSPGDQSAEQYF.

The chain is built from TRBV12-3 or TRBV12-4 and TRBJ2-1, with 9 bases matching TRBD1. V shed 5 bases, J shed 15 bases, and the junction held 5 bases outside the gene matches. The CDR3 is 11 amino acids. CDR3 in amino acids: CASSTGTGTFF. For the CDR3, the DNA is TGTGCCAGCAGTACCGGGACAGGGACGTTCTTC.

This chain connects TRBV15 to TRBJ2-3; a possible D gene is TRBD1 (6 bases). The CDR3 totals 15 residues. Trimming left V 0 bases short and J 8 bases short, with 15 bases between. Germline values: CDR1 LNHNV, CDR2 YYDKDF (reference sequence). The chain's CDR3 is CATSRDGTLWITQYF. In DNA, the CDR3 is TGTGCCACCAGCAGAGATGGGACACTGTGGATTACGCAGTATTTT.

This sequence joins TRBV19 and TRBJ1-1; 8 bases line up with TRBD1. Germline V gene sequence: CDR1 LNHDA, CDR2 SQIVND (reference sequence). Trimming at V came to 9 bases and at J to 5 bases, leaving 8 bases not matched to a gene. CDR3 size: 13 residues. CDR3 coding DNA: TGTGCCAGCTCTCAGGGGGCTACGACTGAAGCTTTCTTT. The encoded protein is CASSQGATTEAFF.

The J gene is TRBJ1-3, the V gene TRBV6-5; a possible D gene is TRBD1 (6 bases). Germline CDR1 and CDR2: MNHEY and SVGAGI. This CDR3 has 13 amino acids. The V end was cut by 9 bases, the J end by 0 bases, with 9 bases between. The CDR3 DNA sequence: TGTGCCAGTCGGACAGTCTCTGGAAACACCATATATTTT. The encoded protein is CASRTVSGNTIYF.

The chain has TRBV5-6 and TRBJ2-3; 13 bases agree with TRBD2. The CDR3 loop spans 18 amino acids. The junction had 11 bases not matched to a gene; V was cut back by 3 bases and J by 4 bases. Germline values: CDR1 SGHDT, CDR2 YYEEEE. CDR3 DNA sequence: TGTGCCAGCAGCTCTACTAGCGGGGGGGCTCTTTTACCAGATACGCAGTATTTT. This codes for CASSSTSGGALLPDTQYF.